This T cell receptor (beta chain) stems from a study of OX40 agonist ivuxolimab in advanced cancers. Overall study context: Dose-escalation patients suffered from hepatocellular carcinoma, melanoma, renal cell or head and neck cancer. One hepatocellular carcinoma and a couple of cutaneous melanoma patients partially responded. Participants could have had prior anti-PD-1, anti-PD-L1 or anti-CTLA-4 therapy, and around 43% had some. General observations from the study: At 0.1-3.0 mg/kg, partial responders had clonal expansion among the lowest observed.

Looked up from germline, CDR1 is SGHDN and CDR2 is FVKESK. The CDR3 covers 14 residues. V gave up 2 bases and J gave up 6 bases, with 10 bases separating them. The data were produced by immunoSEQ multiplex PCR, yet TCRdb's version contains in-frame clones alone and is incomplete. The top ten hold roughly 10% of the sample, which has 72,000 or so clones, roughly nine tenths seen once. As regards this clone: Its antigen is as yet unknown.

The sequencing used CD4+ or CD8+ T cells sorted from blood, collected in a trial of the OX40 agonist ivuxolimab. This sequence was found in an adult with an advanced solid tumor such as melanoma, head and neck, liver or kidney cancer. V gene TRBV14 combines with J gene TRBJ2-2; tentatively, D is TRBD1 (6 bases). Written as DNA, the CDR3 is TGTGCCAGCAGCCAAATACAGGGCGCCGGGGAGCTGTTTTTT. This encodes CASSQIQGAGELFF.